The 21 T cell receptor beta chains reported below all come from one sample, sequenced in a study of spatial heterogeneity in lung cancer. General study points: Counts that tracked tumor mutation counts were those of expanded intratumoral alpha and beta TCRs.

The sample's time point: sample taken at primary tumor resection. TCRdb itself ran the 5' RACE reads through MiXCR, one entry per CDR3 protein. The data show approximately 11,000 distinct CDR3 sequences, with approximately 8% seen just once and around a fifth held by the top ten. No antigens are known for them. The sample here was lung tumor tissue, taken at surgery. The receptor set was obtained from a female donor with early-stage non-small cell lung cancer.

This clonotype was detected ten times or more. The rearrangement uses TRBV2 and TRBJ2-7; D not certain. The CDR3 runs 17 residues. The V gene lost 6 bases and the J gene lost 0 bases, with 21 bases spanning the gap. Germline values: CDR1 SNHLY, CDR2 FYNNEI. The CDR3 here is CASRVGLRQRPSYEQYF. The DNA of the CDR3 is TGTGCCAGCAGGGTTGGTTTGAGGCAACGGCCCTCCTACGAGCAGTACTTC.

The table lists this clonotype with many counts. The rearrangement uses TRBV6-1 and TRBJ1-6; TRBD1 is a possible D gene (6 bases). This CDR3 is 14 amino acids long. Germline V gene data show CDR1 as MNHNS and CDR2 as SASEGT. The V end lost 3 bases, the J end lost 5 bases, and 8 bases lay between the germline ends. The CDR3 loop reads CASSDPGDNSPLHF. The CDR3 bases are TGTGCCAGCAGTGACCCAGGGGATAATTCACCCCTCCACTTT.

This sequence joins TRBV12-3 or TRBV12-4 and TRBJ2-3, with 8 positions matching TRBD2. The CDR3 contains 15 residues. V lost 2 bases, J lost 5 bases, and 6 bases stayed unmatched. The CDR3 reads CASSLLRGVRDTQYF. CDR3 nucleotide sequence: TGTGCCAGCAGTTTACTGCGGGGGGTCAGAGATACGCAGTATTTT.

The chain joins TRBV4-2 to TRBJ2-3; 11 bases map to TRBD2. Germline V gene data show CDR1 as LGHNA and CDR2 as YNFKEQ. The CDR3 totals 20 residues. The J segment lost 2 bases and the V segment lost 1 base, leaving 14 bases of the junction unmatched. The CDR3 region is CASSQAASGGRGYSTDTQYF. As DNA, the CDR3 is TGTGCCAGCAGCCAAGCGGCTAGCGGGGGGCGGGGTTATTCCACAGATACGCAGTATTTT.

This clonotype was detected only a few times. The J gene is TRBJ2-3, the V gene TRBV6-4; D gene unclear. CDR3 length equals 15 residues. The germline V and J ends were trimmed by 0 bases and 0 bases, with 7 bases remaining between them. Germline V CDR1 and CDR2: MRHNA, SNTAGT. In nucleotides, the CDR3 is TGTGCCAGCAGTGACTCTTATCAGAGCACAGATACGCAGTATTTT. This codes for CASSDSYQSTDTQYF.

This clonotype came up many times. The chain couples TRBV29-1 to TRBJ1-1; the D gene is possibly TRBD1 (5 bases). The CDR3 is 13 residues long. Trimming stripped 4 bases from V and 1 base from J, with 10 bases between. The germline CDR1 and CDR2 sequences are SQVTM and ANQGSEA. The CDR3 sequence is CSVAQGTNTEAFF. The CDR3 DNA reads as TGCAGCGTTGCCCAGGGCACGAACACTGAAGCTTTCTTT.

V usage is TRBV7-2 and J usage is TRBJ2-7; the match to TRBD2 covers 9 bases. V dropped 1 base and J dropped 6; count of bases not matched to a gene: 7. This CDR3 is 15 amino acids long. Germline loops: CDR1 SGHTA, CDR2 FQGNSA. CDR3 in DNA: TGTGCCAGCAGCTTAGTTGGCGGGGGGGCCGGCGAGCAGTACTTC. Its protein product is CASSLVGGGAGEQYF.

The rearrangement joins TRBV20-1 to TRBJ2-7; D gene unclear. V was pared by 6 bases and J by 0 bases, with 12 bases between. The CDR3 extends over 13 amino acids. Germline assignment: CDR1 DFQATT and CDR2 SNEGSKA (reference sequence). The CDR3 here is CSARQAVSYEQYF. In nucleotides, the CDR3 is TGCAGTGCGAGGCAGGCCGTCTCCTACGAGCAGTACTTC.

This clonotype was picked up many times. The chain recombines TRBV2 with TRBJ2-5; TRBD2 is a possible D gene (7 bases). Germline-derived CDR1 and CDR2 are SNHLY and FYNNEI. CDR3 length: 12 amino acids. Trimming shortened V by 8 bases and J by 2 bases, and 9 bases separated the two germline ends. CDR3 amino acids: CASGGAQETQYF. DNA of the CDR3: TGTGCCAGCGGGGGGGCGCAAGAGACCCAGTACTTC. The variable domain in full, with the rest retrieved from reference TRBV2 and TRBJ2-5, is EPEVTQTPSHQVTQMGQEVILRCVPISNHLYFYWYRQILGQKVEFLVSFYNNEISEKSEIFDDQFSVERPDGSNFTLKIRSTKLEDSAMYFCASGGAQETQYFGPGTRLLVL.

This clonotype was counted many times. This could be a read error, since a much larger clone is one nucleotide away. CDR3 nucleotides: TGTACCAGCAGCCTGACCCAGGGGACGGGGGAGACCCAGTACTTC. Amino acid sequence: CTSSLTQGTGETQYF. The rearrangement uses TRBV7-9 and TRBJ2-5; D perhaps matches TRBD1 (6 bases). Germline values: CDR1 SEHNR, CDR2 FQNEAQ (reference sequence). There are 15 residues in the CDR3.

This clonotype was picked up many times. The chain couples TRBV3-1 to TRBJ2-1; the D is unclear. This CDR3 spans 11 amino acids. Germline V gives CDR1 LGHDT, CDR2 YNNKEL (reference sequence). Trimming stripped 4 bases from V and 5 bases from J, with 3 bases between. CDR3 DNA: TGTGCCAGCAGCCTCAACAATGAGCAGTTCTTC. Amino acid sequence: CASSLNNEQFF.

In nucleotides, the CDR3 is TGTGCCAGCAGCTCCACCGGTGGCTCGAAGGGGGAGACCCAGTACTTC. It codes for CASSSTGGSKGETQYF. The rearrangement joins TRBV7-3 to TRBJ2-5; D may be TRBD1 (5 bases). This CDR3 contains 16 residues. Trimming stripped 4 bases from V and 5 bases from J, with 20 bases between. Germline V gene lookup returns CDR1 SGHTA and CDR2 FQGTGA.

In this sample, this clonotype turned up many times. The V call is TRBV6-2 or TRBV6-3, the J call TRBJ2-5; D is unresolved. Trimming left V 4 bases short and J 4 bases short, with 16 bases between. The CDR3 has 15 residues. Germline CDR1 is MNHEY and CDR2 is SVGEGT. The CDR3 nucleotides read TGTGCCAGCAGTTCCACTATGAGGAGTGGAGAGACCCAGTACTTC. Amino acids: CASSSTMRSGETQYF.

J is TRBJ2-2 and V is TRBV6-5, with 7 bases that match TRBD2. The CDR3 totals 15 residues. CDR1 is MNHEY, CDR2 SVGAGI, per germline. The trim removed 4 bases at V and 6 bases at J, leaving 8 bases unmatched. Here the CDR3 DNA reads TGTGCCAGCAGTTCGATCCTAGGACTAGCCGGGGAGCTGTTTTTT. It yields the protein CASSSILGLAGELFF.

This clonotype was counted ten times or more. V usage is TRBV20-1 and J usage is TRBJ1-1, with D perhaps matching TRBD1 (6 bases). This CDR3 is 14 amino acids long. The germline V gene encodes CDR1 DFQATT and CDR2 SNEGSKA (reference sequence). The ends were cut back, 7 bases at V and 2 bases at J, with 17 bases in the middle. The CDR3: CSGTDRAGNTEAFF. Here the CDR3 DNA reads TGCAGTGGTACGGACAGAGCTGGAAACACTGAAGCTTTCTTT.

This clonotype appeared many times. The CDR3 sequence: CASSPGLAGPQETQYF. The CDR3 coding sequence is TGTGCCAGCAGCCCGGGACTAGCGGGCCCTCAAGAGACCCAGTACTTC. The genes are TRBV3-1 and TRBJ2-5, with 12 positions matching TRBD2. The CDR3 consists of 16 residues. The germline V gene encodes CDR1 LGHDT and CDR2 YNNKEL (reference sequence). The V gene end was trimmed by 4 bases and the J gene end by 2 bases; junction bases not matched to a gene: 5.

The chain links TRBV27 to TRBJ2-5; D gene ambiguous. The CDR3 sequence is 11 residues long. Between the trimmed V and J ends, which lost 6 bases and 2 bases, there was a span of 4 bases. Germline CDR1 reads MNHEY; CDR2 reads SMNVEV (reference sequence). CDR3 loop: CASRQQETQYF. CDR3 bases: TGTGCCAGCAGACAACAAGAGACCCAGTACTTC.

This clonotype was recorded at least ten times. The CDR3 nucleotides are TGTGCCAGCAGCCAAGAGGGCAGTATTTTAAGCACAGATACGCAGTATTTT. Translating it yields CASSQEGSILSTDTQYF. V is TRBV4-2 and J is TRBJ2-3; D is uncertain. The germline V gene encodes CDR1 LGHNA and CDR2 YNFKEQ. This CDR3 region has 17 residues. With 0 bases removed from V and 0 bases from J, the gap between germline ends came to 13 bases.

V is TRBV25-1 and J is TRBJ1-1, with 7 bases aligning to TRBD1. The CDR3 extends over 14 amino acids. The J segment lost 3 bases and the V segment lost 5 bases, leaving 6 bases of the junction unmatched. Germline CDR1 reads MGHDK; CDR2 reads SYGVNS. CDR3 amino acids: CASSPPTGDTEAFF. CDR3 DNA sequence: TGTGCCAGCAGTCCACCTACAGGGGACACTGAAGCTTTCTTT. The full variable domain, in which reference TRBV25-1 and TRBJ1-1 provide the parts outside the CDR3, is EADIYQTPRYLVIGTGKKITLECSQTMGHDKMYWYQQDPGMELHLIHYSYGVNSTEKGDLSSESTVSRIRTEHFPLTLESARPSHTSQYLCASSPPTGDTEAFFGQGTRLTVV.

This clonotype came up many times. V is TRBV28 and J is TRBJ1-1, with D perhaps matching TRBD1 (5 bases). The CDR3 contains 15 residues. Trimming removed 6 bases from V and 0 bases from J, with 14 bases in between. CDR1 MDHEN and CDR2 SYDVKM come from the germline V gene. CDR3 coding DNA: TGTGCCAGCAGGGGGCCTGGGGTGGTGAACACTGAAGCTTTCTTT. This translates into CASRGPGVVNTEAFF.

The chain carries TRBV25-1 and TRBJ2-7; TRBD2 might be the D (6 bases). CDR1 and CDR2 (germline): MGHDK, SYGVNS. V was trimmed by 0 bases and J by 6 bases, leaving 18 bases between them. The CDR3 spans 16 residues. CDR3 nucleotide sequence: TGTGCCAGCAGTGAATATCCCCTGCGGGGAAACGGCGAGCAGTACTTC. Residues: CASSEYPLRGNGEQYF.